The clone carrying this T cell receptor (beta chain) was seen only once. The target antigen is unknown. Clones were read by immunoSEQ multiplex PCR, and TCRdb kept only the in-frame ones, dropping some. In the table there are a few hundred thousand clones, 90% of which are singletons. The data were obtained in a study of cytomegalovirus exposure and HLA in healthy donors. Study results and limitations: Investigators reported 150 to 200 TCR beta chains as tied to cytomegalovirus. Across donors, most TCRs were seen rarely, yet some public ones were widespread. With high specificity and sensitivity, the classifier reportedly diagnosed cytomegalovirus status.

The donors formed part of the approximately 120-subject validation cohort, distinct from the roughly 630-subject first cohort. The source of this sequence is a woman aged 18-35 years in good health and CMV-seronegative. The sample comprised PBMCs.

CDR3 region: CASSPLPGEVNYGYTF. The CDR3 DNA reads as TGTGCCAGCTCACCCCTGCCGGGGGAGGTTAACTATGGCTACACCTTC. The rearrangement links TRBV18 to TRBJ1-2; D is perhaps TRBD1 (5 bases). The V gene lost 3 bases and the J gene lost 1 base, with 15 bases spanning the gap. Germline V gene sequence: CDR1 KGHSH, CDR2 LQKENI. The CDR3 extends over 16 amino acids.